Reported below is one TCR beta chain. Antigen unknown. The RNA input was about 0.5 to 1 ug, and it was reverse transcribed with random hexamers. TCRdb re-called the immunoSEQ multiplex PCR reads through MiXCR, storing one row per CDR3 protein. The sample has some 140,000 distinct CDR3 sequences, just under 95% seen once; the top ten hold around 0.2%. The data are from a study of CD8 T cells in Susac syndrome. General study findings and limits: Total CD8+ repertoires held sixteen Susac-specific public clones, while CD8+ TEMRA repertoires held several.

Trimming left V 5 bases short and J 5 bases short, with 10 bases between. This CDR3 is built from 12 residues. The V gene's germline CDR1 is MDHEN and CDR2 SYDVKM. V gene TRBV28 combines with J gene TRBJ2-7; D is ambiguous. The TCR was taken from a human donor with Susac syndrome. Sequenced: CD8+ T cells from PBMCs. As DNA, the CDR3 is TGTGCCAGCAGTCCGAGTCCGGACGAGCAGTACTTC. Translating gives CASSPSPDEQYF.